Sequencing of this T cell receptor (beta chain) was carried out in a study of T cell responses to AZD1222 COVID-19 vaccine (dated by TCRdb to the early 2020s). At the level of the whole study: A total of about 230 trial participants underwent TCR sequencing, of whom some 210 received two doses of AZD1222 and roughly 25 received two doses of the MenACWY control vaccine. Trial participants were enrolled into age subgroups of 18-55, 56-69 and 70-plus years, which contained about 150, 28 and 57 TCR-sequenced participants, respectively. Results and caveats for the whole study, not just this receptor: The 56-69-year group was small, and its depth increase did not reach significance, likely because of low power. Participants were mostly white British, with more females than males. The authors suggested clonal diversity may have been underestimated. The whole spike protein was spanned by vaccine-associated CD4 TCRs, and dominant responses were seen in regions 160-218 and 743-854. After two AZD1222 doses, both the breadth and the depth of spike-specific TCRs were significantly higher than at day 0 and than in MenACWY recipients. Conclusions about previously exposed vaccinees are limited because only six or seven AZD1222 recipients were SARS-CoV-2 seropositive at baseline. Reportedly, almost half of the unique spike-specific TCRs recognized epitopes lying outside the regions that are mutated in the B.1.351 and B.1.1.7 variants. No day 14 peak-response samples were available, so repertoires were characterized only after the peak T cell response.

The CDR3 regions of human TCRbeta chains were analyzed by immunosequencing. Regarding the original processing steps: TCRs in the repertoires were matched against a reference library of SARS-CoV-2-specific TCRs that had been generated with the MIRA antigen-specificity platform. Breadth meant the fraction of unique TCRs that were SARS-CoV-2-associated, whereas depth meant the fraction of total T cells that were SARS-CoV-2-associated. Each spike-specific TCR was assigned to its reactive spike region and to a CD4 or CD8 class using the MIRA data. Log10-transformed breadth and depth values were compared by one-way ANOVA with Sidak's multiple comparisons tests. Entries here come from immuneACCESS through TCRdb and include only in-frame sequences with V and J called. Some clones fail to appear in such tables; in the studies checked, an unresolved V gene covers under half of the shortfall, and the cause of the remainder is unknown. V and J calls and clone size are as listed in that table; D and trimming were resolved from the DNA. This sample gives about 130,000 clones in total; roughly 88% of them show up just once. The top ten hold more than 1% of the sample.

The CDR3 measures 15 amino acids from cysteine to phenylalanine. Kept here is only the CDR3 DNA, which spans 45 bases and is read in frame from base 1. V loses 7 bases of germline sequence and J loses 5 bases, and the interval between the two ends is 21 bases. From the germline V gene, CDR1 is SGHRS and CDR2 is YFSETQ. To note about this clone: Its specific antigen is unknown. No much larger clonotype is one base removed from it; base qualities were not supplied.

The time point label here, explained by the study, means: about 28 days (+/-7) after the second vaccine dose. AZD1222 recipients given second doses at about 4 weeks or at about 12 weeks were pooled, since spike-specific TCR depth and breadth were not found to differ between the two schedules. The vaccinee samples were drawn from two UK trials, COV001 and COV002, one of which was a single-blind randomized controlled phase 2/3 trial testing AZD1222 (ChAdOx1 nCoV-19) in healthy adults. Trial participant PBMC samples were collected at day 0 and day 28 after the second dose for TCRbeta chain sequencing.

The input for sequencing was peripheral blood, taken 28 days after the second AZD1222 dose. The clonotype originates from an adult who received the AZD1222 COVID-19 vaccine. The receptor chain draws on TRBV5-1 and TRBJ1-2; D gene: possibly TRBD1, on 5 matching bases. The CDR3 corresponds to CASSSTARGLYGYTF. The DNA reads TGCGCCAGCTCCTCGACGGCCCGGGGCTTATATGGCTACACCTTC. Reference TRBV5-1 and TRBJ1-2 genes cover what lies past the CDR3, so the full variable domain is KAGVTQTPRYLIKTRGQQVTLSCSPISGHRSVSWYQQTPGQGLQFLFEYFSETQRNKGNFPGRFSGRQFSNSRSEMNVSTLELGDSALYLCASSSTARGLYGYTFGSGTRLTVV.